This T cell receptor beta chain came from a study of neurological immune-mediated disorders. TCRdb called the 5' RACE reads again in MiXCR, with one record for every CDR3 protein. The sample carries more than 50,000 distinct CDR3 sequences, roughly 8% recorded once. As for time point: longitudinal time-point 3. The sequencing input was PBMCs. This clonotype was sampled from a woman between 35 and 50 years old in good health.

The CDR3: CASSEGQGAFSYEQYF. Here the CDR3 DNA reads TGTGCCAGCAGTGAAGGACAGGGGGCTTTCTCCTACGAGCAGTACTTC. The V call is TRBV6-1, the J call TRBJ2-7, with 10 nucleotides matching TRBD1. There are 16 residues in the CDR3. Trimming cost V 1 base and J 0 bases; bases outside gene matches: 3. The V gene's germline CDR1 is MNHNS and CDR2 SASEGT.